This paragraph covers one T cell receptor (beta chain) sequence. Its antigen is unidentified. A much larger clonotype is one base distant, so this may be a read error. This CDR3 fails to terminate in the conserved phenylalanine or tryptophan, so it likely reflects a read error. A sample-barcoded 5' primer and a J-beta primer mix were used in a second PCR of about 6 to 12 cycles. Each cDNA was tagged by a template-switch adaptor containing 12 random nucleotides. Via MiXCR, TCRdb re-called the 5' RACE reads, giving one row per CDR3 protein. This sample has roughly 1.7 million distinct CDR3 sequences; 34% occur once, and the top ten carry about 10%. CDR1 is MGHRA and CDR2 is YSYEKL in the germline V gene. The CDR3 has 15 residues. Trimming took off 4 bases at V and 0 bases at J, with 12 bases between the two ends. These data are taken from a study of blood T cells in healthy people across ages. Study findings and constraints: As naive T cell percentage varied, TCR beta diversity correlated strongly with it. It was the long-lived donors that had more naive CD4+ cells and higher diversity than aged donors.

The receptor was isolated from a woman younger than 45 in good health. V and J are TRBV4-1 and TRBJ1-1, with a possible D match to TRBD1 (5 bases). Sample: blood. The CDR3 reads CASSPPGTLNTEAFC. The CDR3, as DNA: TGCGCCAGCAGCCCTCCCGGGACGCTGAACACTGAAGCTTTCTGT.